The rows below give T cell receptor beta chains drawn from one sample of a study of T-cell memory formation after mild COVID-19. TCRdb reprocessed the 5' RACE reads via MiXCR and lists one record per CDR3 protein. The sample carries approximately 340,000 distinct CDR3 sequences, 15% to 20% recorded once. Specimen: PBMCs or a T cell subset sorted from them (not recorded which). These receptors were collected from a man younger than 35 who had mild COVID-19 (a few samples of this study predate the infection). Cell type and time point are not known. The CDR3 runs from the conserved cysteine through the conserved F or W.

J gene | V gene | CDR3 protein
TRBJ1-1 | TRBV12-3/TRBV12-4 | CASSLARGARTEAFF
TRBJ2-7 | TRBV5-1 | CASSLNRAGGSYEQYF
TRBJ1-1 | TRBV11-2 | CASSLYGAEGAFF
TRBJ2-1 | TRBV7-9 | CASSHTGDPYNEQFF
TRBJ1-4 | TRBV21-1 | CAIPGPGSEKLFF
TRBJ2-2 | TRBV5-1 | CASSGDRETNTGELFF
TRBJ1-1 | TRBV6-1 | CASPEIRLQDRDRFNTEAFF
TRBJ2-3 | TRBV6-5 | CASSLIRGQDSTDTQYF
TRBJ1-2 | TRBV4-1 | CASSQEGPGYGYTF
TRBJ2-1 | TRBV6-5 | CASSYLGSYNEQFF
TRBJ1-5 | TRBV6-1 | CASSEWVRAASQPQHF
TRBJ2-1 | TRBV25-1 | CASARTSVNEQFF
TRBJ2-3 | TRBV6-2/TRBV6-3 | CASSTSRALAGGRRGTDTQYF
TRBJ1-5 | TRBV5-5 | CASRRTLLEPQHF
TRBJ2-3 | TRBV5-4 | CASSWGQGYTDTQYF
TRBJ1-2 | TRBV7-2 | CASSSDGRGYGYTF
TRBJ2-1 | TRBV20-1 | CSAPRGGIPGEQFF
TRBJ1-3 | TRBV12-3/TRBV12-4 | CASTQGGYTIYF
TRBJ1-1 | TRBV6-2/TRBV6-3 | CASQGGMNTEAFF
TRBJ2-7 | TRBV6-2/TRBV6-3 | CASSYLRGGYEQYF
TRBJ1-4 | TRBV20-1 | CSAGQGKGREKLFF
TRBJ2-1 | TRBV6-6 | CASSYSILAHNEQFF
TRBJ2-7 | TRBV7-2 | CASSPYREVHEQYF
TRBJ2-3 | TRBV7-3 | CASSLQSSADTQYF
TRBJ2-1 | TRBV10-1 | CASSSSTSGANEQFF
TRBJ2-3 | TRBV6-5 | CASRRGGYGTDTQYF
TRBJ1-2 | TRBV29-1 | CSAPALNYGYTF
TRBJ2-1 | TRBV5-1 | CASSSPEGLAGTSSYNEQFF
TRBJ2-7 | TRBV20-1 | CSARDYRYEQYF